The 7 T cell receptor beta chains presented below share a single source sample, sequenced in a study of T cell repertoires in cytomegalovirus infection. Their antigens remain unidentified. TCRdb re-called the reads with MiXCR, one entry per CDR3 protein. This table holds some 71,000 distinct CDR3 sequences, about 30% found once. Sequences were derived from CD8+ T cells from cultured PBMCs, sampled from culture after CMV antigen stimulation. These receptors were collected from a human donor in good health (CMV status not recorded). Some clones in this sample may be carry-over from other donors' samples.

The CDR3 protein is CASRLTDGYTF. The CDR3 DNA is TGTGCCAGCAGGCTGACAGATGGCTACACCTTC. This chain joins TRBV2 and TRBJ1-2, with D perhaps matching TRBD1 (5 bases). V lost 6 bases to trimming and J lost 6 bases, with 8 bases between them. The CDR3 is 11 residues long. Per the germline V gene, CDR1 is SNHLY and CDR2 is FYNNEI.

The chain couples TRBV6-5 to TRBJ2-1; D is possibly TRBD2 (5 bases). The CDR3 runs 14 residues. The germline V and J ends were trimmed by 4 bases and 0 bases, with 7 bases remaining between them. Germline V gives CDR1 MNHEY, CDR2 SVGAGI. CDR3 amino acids: CASSWRVSYNEQFF. CDR3 DNA sequence: TGTGCCAGCAGTTGGCGGGTCTCCTACAATGAGCAGTTCTTC.

The chain employs TRBV9 and TRBJ2-2, with D possibly matching TRBD2 (5 bases). Trimming shortened V by 4 bases and J by 6 bases, and 13 bases separated the two germline ends. CDR1 is SGDLS and CDR2 is YYNGEE in the germline V gene. This CDR3 region has 14 residues. The CDR3 region is CASSFGGSPGELFF. The CDR3 nucleotides are TGTGCCAGCAGCTTTGGAGGTTCTCCCGGGGAGCTGTTTTTT.

The chain employs TRBV20-1 and TRBJ2-7; the match to TRBD2 covers 15 bases. With V trimmed by 1 base and J by 3 bases, 7 bases remained unmatched. Germline V gene lookup returns CDR1 DFQATT and CDR2 SNEGSKA (reference sequence). This CDR3 comprises 17 residues. In DNA, the CDR3 is TGCAGTGCTAGAGGCACCGGGACTAGCGGGAGGTTCTACGAGCAGTACTTC. Amino acids: CSARGTGTSGRFYEQYF.

V is TRBV10-3 and J is TRBJ2-1; D not resolved. The V gene's germline CDR1 is ENHRY and CDR2 SYGVKD. Trimming shortened V by 8 bases and J by 0 bases, and 8 bases separated the two germline ends. CDR3 length equals 13 residues. The CDR3 loop is CAIASSSYNEQFF. DNA of the CDR3: TGTGCCATCGCCAGTAGCTCCTACAATGAGCAGTTCTTC.

This rearrangement joins TRBV28 to TRBJ2-7; D is undetermined. Germline V gives CDR1 MDHEN, CDR2 SYDVKM. The CDR3 runs to 17 residues. V was clipped by 7 bases and J by 3 bases, with 25 bases between them. In nucleotides, the CDR3 is TGTGCCAGCACACGGAACATTCTCGGCAGTTTTGACTACGAGCAGTACTTC. Protein product: CASTRNILGSFDYEQYF.

This clonotype was counted a few times. The rearrangement links TRBV9 to TRBJ1-3; 7 bases agree with TRBD1. The germline V gene has CDR1 SGDLS and CDR2 YYNGEE. This CDR3 comprises 18 residues. Germline trimming cut 3 bases from V and 0 bases from J; bases unmatched to any gene: 12. DNA of the CDR3: TGTGCCAGCAGCGGGAACACAGGGGCAGGAGACTCTGGAAACACCATATATTTT. Amino acids: CASSGNTGAGDSGNTIYF.